This paragraph reports one T cell receptor beta chain. The antigen is unknown. The data stem from a study of memory B cells and T cells in multiple sclerosis. Stimulus-free culture yielded autoproliferating CFSE-dim and non-proliferating CFSE-high T cells, each sequenced separately. Replicate wells were pooled after approximately 7 days of stimulus-free culture of approximately 5x10^7 CFSE-labeled PBMCs. CFSE at approximately 0.5 uM labeled the PBMCs, which were then cultured unstimulated. Generated by immunoSEQ multiplex PCR, the TCRdb table keeps only in-frame clones and is missing some. Here the sample spans about 42,000 clones, roughly 87% being singletons. Whole-study results and caveats: Shared clonotype counts depended on differing compartment clone-set sizes and were normalized.

CDR3 length: 14 amino acids. The V gene lost 7 bases and the J gene lost 2 bases, with 14 bases spanning the gap. Germline CDR1 is SNHLY and CDR2 is FYNNEI. The sequence was collected from a human donor with multiple sclerosis. This rearrangement joins TRBV2 to TRBJ1-2, with D unclear. Material: PBMCs from blood kept in culture. CDR3 residues: CASTSPGRNYGYTF. The CDR3 nucleotides read TGTGCCAGCACCTCCCCGGGCAGAAACTATGGCTACACCTTC.